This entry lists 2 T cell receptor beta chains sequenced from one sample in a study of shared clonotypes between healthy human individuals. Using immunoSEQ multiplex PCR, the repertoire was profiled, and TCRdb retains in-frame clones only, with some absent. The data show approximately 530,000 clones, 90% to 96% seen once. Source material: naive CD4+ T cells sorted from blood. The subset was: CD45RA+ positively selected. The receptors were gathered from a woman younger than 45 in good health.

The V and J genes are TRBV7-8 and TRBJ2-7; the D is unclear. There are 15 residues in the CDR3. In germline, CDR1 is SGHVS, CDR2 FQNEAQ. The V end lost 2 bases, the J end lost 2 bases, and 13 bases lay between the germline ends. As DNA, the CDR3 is TGTGCCAGCAGCTTACTCCGGCAAACAGCCTACGAGCAGTACTTC. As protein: CASSLLRQTAYEQYF.

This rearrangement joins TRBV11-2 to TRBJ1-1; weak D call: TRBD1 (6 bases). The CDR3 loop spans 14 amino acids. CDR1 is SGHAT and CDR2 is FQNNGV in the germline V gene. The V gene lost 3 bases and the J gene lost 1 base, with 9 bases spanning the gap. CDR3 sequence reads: CASSFQGTNTEAFF. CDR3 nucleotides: TGTGCCAGCAGCTTCCAGGGGACGAACACTGAAGCTTTCTTT.